This T cell receptor beta chain was identified in a study of blood T cell repertoires in COVID-19. The wider study: PBMCs, B-cell-depleted T cells, or T cells provided the cDNA or gDNA that made up the material.

Ages ranged from about 18 to 89 years, with residence in about 23 US areas. Each participant's cohort was designated according to participant-reported clinical history. Each recovered donor of Cohort 3 presented with two negative PCRs, clearance, or symptom resolution. CDR1 MDHEN and CDR2 SYDVKM come from the germline V gene. The CDR3 runs 17 residues. The V and J ends lost 3 bases and 0 bases respectively, with 14 bases between them. Assay: immunoSEQ multiplex PCR; the TCRdb copy retains only in-frame clones and omits some. The data contain just over 300,000 clones, approximately 90% of them singletons.

Sequenced: PBMCs or T cells enriched from blood (not recorded which). The clonotype originates from a young woman who had recovered from COVID-19. The chain links TRBV28 to TRBJ2-2; D perhaps matches TRBD1 (5 bases). The CDR3 is CASSFPPLDTNTGELFF. The CDR3 DNA reads TGTGCCAGCAGTTTCCCCCCTTTGGACACGAACACCGGGGAGCTGTTTTTT.